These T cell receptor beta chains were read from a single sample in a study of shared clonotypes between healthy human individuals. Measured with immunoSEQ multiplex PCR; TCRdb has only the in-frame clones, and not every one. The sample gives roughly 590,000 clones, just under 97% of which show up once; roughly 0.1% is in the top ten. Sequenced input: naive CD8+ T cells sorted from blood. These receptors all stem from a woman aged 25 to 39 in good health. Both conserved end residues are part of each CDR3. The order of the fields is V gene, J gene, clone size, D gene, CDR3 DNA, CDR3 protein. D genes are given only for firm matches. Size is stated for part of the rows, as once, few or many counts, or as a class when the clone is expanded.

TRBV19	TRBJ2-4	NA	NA	TGTGCCAGTAGTATTTTCTCCGGGGCAGGGTCGAAAAACATTCAGTACTTC	CASSIFSGAGSKNIQYF
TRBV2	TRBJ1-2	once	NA	TGTGCCAGCACCAGTACCTATGGCTACACCTTC	CASTSTYGYTF
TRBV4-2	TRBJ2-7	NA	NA	TGTGCCAGCAGCCAACCCGCCCACGAGCAGTACTTC	CASSQPAHEQYF
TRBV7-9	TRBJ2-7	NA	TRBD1	TGTGCCAGCAGCCAGACGACAGGGGGGGATTACGAGCAGTACTTC	CASSQTTGGDYEQYF
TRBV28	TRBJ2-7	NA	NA	TGTGCCAGCAGCTCCAGGGGCTCCCCCTACGAGCAGTACTTC	CASSSRGSPYEQYF
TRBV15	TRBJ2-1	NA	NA	TGTGCCACCAGCGCCGCCGACGGTTACAATGAGCAGTTCTTC	CATSAADGYNEQFF
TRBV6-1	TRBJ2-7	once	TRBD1	TGTGCCAGCAGTCAACTCGGACAGGGGTCCTACGAGCAGTACTTC	CASSQLGQGSYEQYF
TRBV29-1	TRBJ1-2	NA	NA	TGCAGCGTTGATATAGAGGGACGATCGACCTATGGCTACACCTTC	CSVDIEGRSTYGYTF
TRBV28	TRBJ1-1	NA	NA	TGTGCCAGCAGTTTTGGCCAGCCGAACACTGAAGCTTTCTTT	CASSFGQPNTEAFF
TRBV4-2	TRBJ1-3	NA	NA	TGTGCCAGCAGCCTGGCGGGGCCTGGAAACACCATATATTTT	CASSLAGPGNTIYF
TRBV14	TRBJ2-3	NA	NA	TGTGCCAGCAGCCAAGATTGGGTTAGCACAGATACGCAGTATTTT	CASSQDWVSTDTQYF
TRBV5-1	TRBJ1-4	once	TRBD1	TGCGCCAGCAGCTGGGACAGGTCGGGAGAAAAACTGTTTTTT	CASSWDRSGEKLFF
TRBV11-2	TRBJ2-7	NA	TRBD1	TGTGCCAGCAGCTTAGACCGGGGGACAGGGGCCTACGAGCAGTACTTC	CASSLDRGTGAYEQYF
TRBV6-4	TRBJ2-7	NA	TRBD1	TGTGCCAGCAGCCGGACAGGGGGTATGTTATACGAGCAGTACTTC	CASSRTGGMLYEQYF
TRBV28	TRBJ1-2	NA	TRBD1	TGTGCCAGCAGTGCCCAGGGGGATGGCTACACCTTC	CASSAQGDGYTF
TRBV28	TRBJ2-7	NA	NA	TGTGCCAGCAGTTTATTCGAGCTAGCGAAATACGAGCAGTACTTC	CASSLFELAKYEQYF
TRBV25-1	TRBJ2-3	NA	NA	TGTGCCAGCAGTGACGGGCAGGGGCCTAAAGAAAATACGCAGTATTTT	CASSDGQGPKENTQYF
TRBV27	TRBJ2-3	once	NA	TGTGCCAGCAGTTTAGGTAGTCTCGATACGCAGTATTTT	CASSLGSLDTQYF
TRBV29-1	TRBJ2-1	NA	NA	TGCAGCGTTGAAGGGGGGAATACGTACAATGAGCAGTTCTTC	CSVEGGNTYNEQFF
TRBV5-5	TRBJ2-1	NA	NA	TGTGCCAGCAGCGGGGGGATCAATGAGCAGTTCTTC	CASSGGINEQFF
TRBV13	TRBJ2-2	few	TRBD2	TGTGCCAGCAGCCTGATGACTAGCGGGAGGGGCGGGGAGCTGTTTTTT	CASSLMTSGRGGELFF
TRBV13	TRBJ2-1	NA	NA	TGTGCCAGCAGCCGGACTAATGAGCAGTTCTTC	CASSRTNEQFF
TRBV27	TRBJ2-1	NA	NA	TGTGCCAGCAGTTTAAGCCCTTACAATGAGCAGTTCTTC	CASSLSPYNEQFF
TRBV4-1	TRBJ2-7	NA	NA	TGCGCCAGCAGTGAAACCGGGACTGCCCCCTACGAGCAGTACTTC	CASSETGTAPYEQYF
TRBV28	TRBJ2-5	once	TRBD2	TGTGCCAGCAGTTTTACCGGGGGGAGCCAAGAGACCCAGTACTTC	CASSFTGGSQETQYF
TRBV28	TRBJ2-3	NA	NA	TGTGCCAGCAGTCCGGAAACGACGGGAGTCCCCACAGATACGCAGTATTTT	CASSPETTGVPTDTQYF
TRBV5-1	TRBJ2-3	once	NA	TGCGCCAGCAGCTTGCCTCAGTACGCAGATACGCAGTATTTT	CASSLPQYADTQYF
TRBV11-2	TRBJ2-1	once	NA	TGTGCCAGCAGCTTAGATGGCGGGCTCTACAATGAGCAGTTCTTC	CASSLDGGLYNEQFF
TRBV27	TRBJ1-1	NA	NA	TGTGCCAGCGGAAGGGGCAGGTCTGAAGCTTTCTTT	CASGRGRSEAFF
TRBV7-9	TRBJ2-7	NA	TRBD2	TGTGCCAGCAGCCATCCCCCCACTAGCGGGAGGAACACTTGGCAGTACTTC	CASSHPPTSGRNTWQYF
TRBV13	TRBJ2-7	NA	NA	TGTGCCAGCAGCTTGGGACGGAGATCCTACGAGCAGTACTTC	CASSLGRRSYEQYF
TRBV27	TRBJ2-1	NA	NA	TGTGCCAGCAGTTTGGAGAGGAGGTACAATGAGCAGTTCTTC	CASSLERRYNEQFF
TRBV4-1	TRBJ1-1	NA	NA	TGCGCCAGCAGTCTACCTGGGGGGAGCACTGAAGCTTTCTTT	CASSLPGGSTEAFF
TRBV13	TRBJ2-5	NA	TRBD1	TGTGCCAGCAGCTCTTACAGGGGAGAGACCCAGTACTTC	CASSSYRGETQYF
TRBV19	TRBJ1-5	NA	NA	TGTGCCAGTAGTATCTACTATAGCAATCAGCCCCAGCATTTT	CASSIYYSNQPQHF
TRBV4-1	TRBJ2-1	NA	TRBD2	TGCGCCAGCAGCCCCCCTAGCGGGTTTGTAGTCTTC	CASSPPSGFVVF
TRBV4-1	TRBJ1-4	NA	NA	TGCGCCAGCAGCCAAGATAGGGAACCGGGAAAACTGTTTTTT	CASSQDREPGKLFF
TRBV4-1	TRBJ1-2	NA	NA	TGCGCCAGCAAAGTTTCCGGTGAGGGGTATGGCTACACCTTC	CASKVSGEGYGYTF
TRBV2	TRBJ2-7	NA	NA	TGTGCCACCTTCTCTAGCGTGGGCGAGCAGTACTTC	CATFSSVGEQYF
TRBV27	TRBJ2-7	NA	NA	TGTGCCAGCAGTTTGACCGGGGGTCCTCTCGAGCAGTACTTC	CASSLTGGPLEQYF
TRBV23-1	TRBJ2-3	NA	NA	TGCGCCAGCAGTCAAGAGTCTAAGACAGATACGCAGTATTTT	CASSQESKTDTQYF
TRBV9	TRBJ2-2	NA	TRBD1	TGTGCCAGCAGCGGACAGGGCACCGGGGAGCTGTTTTTT	CASSGQGTGELFF
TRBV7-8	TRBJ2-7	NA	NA	TGTGCCAGCAGCTTAGGTCTCACATACACCTACGAGCAGTACTTC	CASSLGLTYTYEQYF